This entry features one T cell receptor (beta chain) sequence. The Seattle site enrolled patients during active infection and followed them longitudinally. The data derive from a study of blood T cell repertoires in COVID-19. Overall study context: Collection of acute and convalescent COVID-19 samples took place in the United States, Italy and Spain. PBMCs, B-cell-depleted T cells, or T cells were the source of the cDNA or gDNA that made up the material.

Germline V gene lookup returns CDR1 MDHEN and CDR2 SYDVKM. The CDR3 totals 12 residues. V shed 3 bases and J shed 5 bases, with 7 bases lying between them. Authors' data handling: Amplification of reference gene primers provided the estimated nucleated cell counts. Sequenced by immunoSEQ multiplex PCR; TCRdb stores in-frame clones only, minus some. Clonal size and the V and J genes are those of that table, whereas D and trimming came from the DNA. The sample holds 50,000 to 65,000 clones; less than 90% are singletons and the top ten take about 15%. The TCR comes from a man aged 55 to 69 with COVID-19, enrolled during active disease. The rearrangement links TRBV28 to TRBJ1-2, with unresolved D. Material: peripheral blood. In nucleotides, the CDR3 is TGTGCCAGCAGTTTGGTCGAGTATGGCTACACCTTC. Amino acid sequence: CASSLVEYGYTF.